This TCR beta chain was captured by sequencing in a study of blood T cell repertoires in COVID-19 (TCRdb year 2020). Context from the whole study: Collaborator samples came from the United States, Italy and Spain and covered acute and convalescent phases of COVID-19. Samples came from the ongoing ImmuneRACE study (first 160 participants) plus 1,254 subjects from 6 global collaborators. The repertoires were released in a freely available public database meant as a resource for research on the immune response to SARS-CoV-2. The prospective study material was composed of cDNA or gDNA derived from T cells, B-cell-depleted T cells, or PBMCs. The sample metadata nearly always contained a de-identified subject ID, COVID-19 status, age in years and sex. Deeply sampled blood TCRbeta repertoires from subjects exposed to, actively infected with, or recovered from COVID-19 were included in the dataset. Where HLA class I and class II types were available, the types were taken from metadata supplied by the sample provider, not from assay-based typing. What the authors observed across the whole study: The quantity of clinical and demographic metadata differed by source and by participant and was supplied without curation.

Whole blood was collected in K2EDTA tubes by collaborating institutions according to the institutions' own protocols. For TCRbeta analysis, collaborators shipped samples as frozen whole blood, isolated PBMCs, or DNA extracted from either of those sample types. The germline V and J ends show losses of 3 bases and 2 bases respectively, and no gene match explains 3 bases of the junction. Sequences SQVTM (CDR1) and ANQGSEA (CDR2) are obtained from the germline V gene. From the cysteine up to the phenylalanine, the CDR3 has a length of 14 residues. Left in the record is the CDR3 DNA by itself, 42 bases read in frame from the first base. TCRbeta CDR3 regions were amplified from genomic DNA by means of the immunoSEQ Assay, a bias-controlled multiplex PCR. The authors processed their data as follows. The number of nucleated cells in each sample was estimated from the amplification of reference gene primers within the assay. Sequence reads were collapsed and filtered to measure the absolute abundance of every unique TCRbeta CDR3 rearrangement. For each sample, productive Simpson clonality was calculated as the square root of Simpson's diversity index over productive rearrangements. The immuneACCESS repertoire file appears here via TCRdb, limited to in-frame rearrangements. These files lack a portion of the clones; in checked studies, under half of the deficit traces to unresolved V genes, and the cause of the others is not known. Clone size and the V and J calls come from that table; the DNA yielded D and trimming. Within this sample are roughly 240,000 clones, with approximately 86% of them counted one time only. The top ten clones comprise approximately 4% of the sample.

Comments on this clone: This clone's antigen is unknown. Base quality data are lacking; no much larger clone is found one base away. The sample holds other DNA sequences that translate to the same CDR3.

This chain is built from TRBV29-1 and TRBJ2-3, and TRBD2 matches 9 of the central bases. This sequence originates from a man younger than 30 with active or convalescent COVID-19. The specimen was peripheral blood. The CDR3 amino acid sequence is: CSVELAGSTDTQYF. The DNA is TGCAGCGTTGAGCTAGCGGGGTCCACAGATACGCAGTATTTT.